The rows below give T cell receptor beta chains drawn from one sample of a study of T-cell memory formation after mild COVID-19. TCRdb fed the 5' RACE reads into MiXCR, producing one record per CDR3 protein. The table includes about 430,000 distinct CDR3 sequences, about 24% detected once. Sequences were obtained from PBMCs or a T cell subset sorted from them (not recorded which). These receptors came from an adult woman who had mild COVID-19 (a few samples of this study predate the infection). Cell type and time point are not known. The CDR3 runs from the conserved cysteine through the conserved F or W. D genes are given only for firm matches. Size is omitted from some rows. Given values are once, few, many or a class for expanded clones.

V gene	clone size	J gene	D gene	CDR3 DNA	CDR3 protein
TRBV7-8	.	TRBJ2-7	.	TGTGCCAGCAGCGCTGAGGGGACCACCTACGAGCAGTACTTC	CASSAEGTTYEQYF
TRBV5-6	few	TRBJ1-2	TRBD1	TGTGCCAGCAGCCGTGACAGGGTCTATGGCTACACCTTC	CASSRDRVYGYTF
TRBV12-3/TRBV12-4	.	TRBJ2-5	TRBD2	TGTGCCAGCAGCATGACTAGCGGTCGAATGGAAACCCAGTACTTC	CASSMTSGRMETQYF
TRBV6-2/TRBV6-3	.	TRBJ2-1	TRBD2	TGTGCCAGCAGTTACTCGGGGCTAGCGGACAATGAGCAGTTCTTC	CASSYSGLADNEQFF
TRBV24-1	.	TRBJ1-2	.	TGTGCCACCAGTGATTTTGTCCGGGGCTACACCTTC	CATSDFVRGYTF
TRBV2	.	TRBJ1-1	.	TGTGCCAGCAGAATCCCAGAGGGTAACACTGAAGCTTTCTTT	CASRIPEGNTEAFF
TRBV20-1	.	TRBJ1-4	.	TGCAGTGCTGCCCTCTCGACCAGAGGTGAAAAACTGTTTTTT	CSAALSTRGEKLFF
TRBV12-3/TRBV12-4	many	TRBJ2-1	.	TGTGCCAGCAGGGGGAGGCGGAGCTCCTACAATGAGCAGTTCTTC	CASRGRRSSYNEQFF
TRBV7-2	.	TRBJ2-6	.	TGTGCCAGCAGCTTTGGGACTGCTGGGGCCAACGTCCTGACTTTC	CASSFGTAGANVLTF
TRBV7-9	.	TRBJ2-2	.	TGTGCCAGCAGCTTAGAGGTACAGACCGGGGAGCTGTTTTTT	CASSLEVQTGELFF
TRBV7-2	.	TRBJ1-5	.	TGTGCCAGCAGCGGAGAGATCAATCAGCCCCAGCATTTT	CASSGEINQPQHF
TRBV12-3/TRBV12-4	.	TRBJ2-7	.	TGTGCCAGCAGTTTCCTACAGAACTACGAGCAGTACTTC	CASSFLQNYEQYF
TRBV6-6	few	TRBJ2-7	.	TGTGCCAGCAGTTACCTGGGATCCGACGAGCAGTACTTC	CASSYLGSDEQYF
TRBV7-2	few	TRBJ2-3	TRBD2	TGTGCCAGCAGCTTAAGGGCGGGAGGATCTAGCACAGATACGCAGTATTTT	CASSLRAGGSSTDTQYF
TRBV29-1	.	TRBJ2-3	TRBD1	TGCAGCGTGGGTCAAGACAGGGTTTTAGGTACGCAGTATTTT	CSVGQDRVLGTQYF
TRBV6-5	.	TRBJ2-2	.	TGTGCCAGCAGTTACTCGCAACTCAGGGGCACCGGGGAGCTGTTTTTT	CASSYSQLRGTGELFF
TRBV6-5	.	TRBJ1-2	.	TGTGCCAGCAGTGACGTAGGGGAACGAGGTGGCTACACCTTC	CASSDVGERGGYTF
TRBV6-2/TRBV6-3	few	TRBJ1-5	TRBD1	TGTGCCAGCAGCTTACAGGGGACACAACTTCAGCCCCAGCATTTT	CASSLQGTQLQPQHF
TRBV6-6	few	TRBJ1-2	.	TGTGCCAGCGGGAAAACGAACTATGGCTACACCTTC	CASGKTNYGYTF
TRBV27	.	TRBJ1-1	.	TGTGCCAGCAGTTTCGCCCCGAACACTGAAGCTTTCTTT	CASSFAPNTEAFF
TRBV7-9	few	TRBJ2-5	.	TGTGCCAGCAACGAGCGGGCCCAAGAGACCCAGTACTTC	CASNERAQETQYF
TRBV7-9	.	TRBJ1-6	.	TGTGCCAGCAGCTACGGGAGCTCCTATAATTCACCCCTCCACTTT	CASSYGSSYNSPLHF
TRBV4-1	.	TRBJ1-1	.	TGCGCCAGCAGCCAAGAATCAGCCGATGAAGCTTTCTTT	CASSQESADEAFF
TRBV6-2/TRBV6-3	.	TRBJ2-2	TRBD2	TGTGCCAGCAGTACCTCTAGCGGGGTTACCGGGGAGCTGTTTTTT	CASSTSSGVTGELFF
TRBV7-9	many	TRBJ1-5	.	TGTGCCAGCAGCTTAGCGGGGGGCAGTCAGCCCCAGCATTTT	CASSLAGGSQPQHF
TRBV24-1	few	TRBJ2-7	TRBD2	TGTGCCACCAGTGCCCAGACTAGCGGGAGTTACGAGCAGTACTTC	CATSAQTSGSYEQYF
TRBV20-1	many	TRBJ2-7	.	TGCAGTGCTAGAGGAGGAGAGGACTACGGCGAGCAGTACTTC	CSARGGEDYGEQYF
TRBV24-1	many	TRBJ2-3	TRBD2	TGTGCCACCAGTGACCGTAGACTAGCGGACTCTAGCACAGATACGCAGTATTTT	CATSDRRLADSSTDTQYF
TRBV3-1	.	TRBJ2-7	.	TGTGCCAGCAGCCAATCGACCGTCGGTGTCGACGAGCAGTACTTC	CASSQSTVGVDEQYF
TRBV27	.	TRBJ1-5	.	TGTGCCAGCAGTCCAGCAGGGAGGGGACAGCCCCAGCATTTT	CASSPAGRGQPQHF
TRBV10-3	once	TRBJ1-5	.	TGTGCCATCAGTGAGCTCGCCGCCGAACAGCCCCAGCATTTT	CAISELAAEQPQHF
TRBV20-1	.	TRBJ1-1	.	TGCAGTGCTAGAGATGATGAGGGCACTGAAGCTTTCTTT	CSARDDEGTEAFF
TRBV13	.	TRBJ2-6	.	TGTGCCAGCAGCTTTCCCACAGGCGTAAGCTCTGGGGCCAACGTCCTGACTTTC	CASSFPTGVSSGANVLTF
TRBV7-9	.	TRBJ2-1	.	TGTGCCAGCAGCTTACATATTGGTGTGGGGTTGGGCGATGAGCAGTTCTTC	CASSLHIGVGLGDEQFF
TRBV7-9	.	TRBJ2-2	.	TGTGCCAGCAGCTTAGAAGGGTTCCGAAAACCCGGGGAGCTGTTTTTT	CASSLEGFRKPGELFF
TRBV7-2	.	TRBJ2-2	.	TGTGCCAGCAGCTTAAGGCGGACCGACACCGGGGAGCTGTTTTTT	CASSLRRTDTGELFF
TRBV5-4	.	TRBJ2-3	TRBD2	TGTGCCATCACCAGCGGGGCGGAGAGCACAGATACGCAGTATTTT	CAITSGAESTDTQYF
TRBV6-2/TRBV6-3	many	TRBJ2-7	.	TGTGCCAGCAGTTACTACATCCGGGAGATACCCTACGAGCAGTACTTC	CASSYYIREIPYEQYF
TRBV29-1	.	TRBJ1-5	.	TGCAGCGTTGAACTGACGGGCAGCAATCAGCCCCAGCATTTT	CSVELTGSNQPQHF
TRBV20-1	few	TRBJ2-7	.	TGCAGTGCTAGCTCAGGGGCGACCTACGAGCAGTACTTC	CSASSGATYEQYF